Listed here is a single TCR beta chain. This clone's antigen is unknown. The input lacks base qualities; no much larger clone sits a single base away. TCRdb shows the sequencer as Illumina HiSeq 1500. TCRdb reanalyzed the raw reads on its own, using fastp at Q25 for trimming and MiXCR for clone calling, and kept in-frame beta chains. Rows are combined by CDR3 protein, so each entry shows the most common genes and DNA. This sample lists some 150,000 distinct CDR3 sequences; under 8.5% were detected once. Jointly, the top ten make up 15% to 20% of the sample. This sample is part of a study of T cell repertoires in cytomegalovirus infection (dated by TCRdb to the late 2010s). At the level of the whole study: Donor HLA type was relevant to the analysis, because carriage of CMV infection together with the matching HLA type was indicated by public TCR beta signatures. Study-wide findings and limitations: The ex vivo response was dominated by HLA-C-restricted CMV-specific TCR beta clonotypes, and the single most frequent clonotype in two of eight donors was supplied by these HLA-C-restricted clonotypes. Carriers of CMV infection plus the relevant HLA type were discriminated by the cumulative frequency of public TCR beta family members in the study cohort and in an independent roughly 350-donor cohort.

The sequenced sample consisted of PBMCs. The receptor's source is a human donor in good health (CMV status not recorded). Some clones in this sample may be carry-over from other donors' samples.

The nucleotides are TGTGCCAGCAGTTTAAAGTTACAGTCACCCCTCCACTTT. Its protein product is CASSLKLQSPLHF. The receptor chain draws on TRBV12-3 or TRBV12-4 and TRBJ1-6, with the identity of the D gene unclear. Measured from the cysteine to the phenylalanine, the CDR3 is 13 residues long. Only the CDR3 DNA stays, 39 bases, in frame from base 1. Cut back by 2 bases and 10 bases, the V and J ends lie 9 bases apart.